The rows below give T cell receptor beta chains drawn from one sample of a study of beta chain features in type 1 diabetes. This table comes from immunoSEQ multiplex PCR, and its TCRdb copy is limited to in-frame clones, with some not included. The table shows 310,000 or so clones, with approximately 10% occurring only once. Material for sequencing was naive CD4+ T cells from blood. The source of these receptors is a woman aged 25 to 39 in good health. The CDR3 runs from the conserved cysteine through the conserved F or W. D genes are given only for firm matches. Some rows mark clone size as missing; the rest say once, few, many or name a class of expanded clone.

v_call: TRBV6-5
d_call: -
j_call: TRBJ2-7
cdr3_length: 12
clone_size: few
cdr3_nt: TGTGCCAGTAGGACTGTAGGGTACGAGCAGTACTTC
cdr3_aa: CASRTVGYEQYF

v_call: TRBV6-1
d_call: TRBD2
j_call: TRBJ2-2
cdr3_length: 20
clone_size: -
cdr3_nt: TGTGCCAGCAGTGAATACCCTCCGGCGGGAGGGCCCGGGAACACCGGGGAGCTGTTTTTT
cdr3_aa: CASSEYPPAGGPGNTGELFF

v_call: TRBV4-3
d_call: -
j_call: TRBJ2-7
cdr3_length: 13
clone_size: few
cdr3_nt: TGCGCCAGCAGCCAATCCCCTACTAGCCCGCAGTACTTC
cdr3_aa: CASSQSPTSPQYF

v_call: TRBV5-4
d_call: TRBD2
j_call: TRBJ2-1
cdr3_length: 15
clone_size: -
cdr3_nt: TGTGCCAGCAGCTCGGGGACTAGCGGGAACAATGGGCAGTTCTTC
cdr3_aa: CASSSGTSGNNGQFF

v_call: TRBV29-1
d_call: TRBD1
j_call: TRBJ2-5
cdr3_length: 14
clone_size: -
cdr3_nt: TGCAGCGTTGAGGGACAGGGTCGCCAAGAGACCCAGTACTTC
cdr3_aa: CSVEGQGRQETQYF

v_call: TRBV27
d_call: TRBD2
j_call: TRBJ2-5
cdr3_length: 15
clone_size: -
cdr3_nt: TGTGCCAGCAGTCCCCTCCGGGGGGTTTCGGAGACCCAGTACTTC
cdr3_aa: CASSPLRGVSETQYF

v_call: TRBV6-5
d_call: -
j_call: TRBJ1-1
cdr3_length: 15
clone_size: -
cdr3_nt: TGTGCCAGCAGTTCCCCGCCGGGGAGGAACACTGAAGCTTTCTTT
cdr3_aa: CASSSPPGRNTEAFF

v_call: TRBV7-3
d_call: TRBD2
j_call: TRBJ2-2
cdr3_length: 16
clone_size: few
cdr3_nt: TGTGCCAGCAGCATAACAGCGGGAGGGCAAACCGGGGAGCTGTTTTTT
cdr3_aa: CASSITAGGQTGELFF

v_call: TRBV7-9
d_call: -
j_call: TRBJ2-1
cdr3_length: 12
clone_size: few
cdr3_nt: TGTGCCAGCACCCCGGAGGAGAGTGAGCAGTTCTTC
cdr3_aa: CASTPEESEQFF

v_call: TRBV28
d_call: -
j_call: TRBJ2-1
cdr3_length: 14
clone_size: -
cdr3_nt: TGTGCCAGCAGTCGGGGGAGCTCCTACAATGAGCAGTTCTTC
cdr3_aa: CASSRGSSYNEQFF

v_call: TRBV18
d_call: -
j_call: TRBJ2-1
cdr3_length: 14
clone_size: few
cdr3_nt: TGTGCCAGCTCACCACTTCTCCTCCACAATGAGCAGTTCTTC
cdr3_aa: CASSPLLLHNEQFF

v_call: TRBV29-1
d_call: -
j_call: TRBJ2-3
cdr3_length: 15
clone_size: -
cdr3_nt: TGCAGCGTTGGCGGGAGAGGGGGTAGCACAGATACGCAGTATTTT
cdr3_aa: CSVGGRGGSTDTQYF

v_call: TRBV25-1
d_call: -
j_call: TRBJ2-5
cdr3_length: 15
clone_size: -
cdr3_nt: TGTGCCAGCAGTGAAAGGGGGGGTTCCGGGGAGACCCAGTACTTC
cdr3_aa: CASSERGGSGETQYF

v_call: TRBV7-9
d_call: -
j_call: TRBJ2-6
cdr3_length: 16
clone_size: -
cdr3_nt: TGTGCCAGCAGCCGAGGTGCGCCCCTCTGGGCCAACGTCCTGACTTTC
cdr3_aa: CASSRGAPLWANVLTF

v_call: TRBV15
d_call: -
j_call: TRBJ2-4
cdr3_length: 14
clone_size: many
cdr3_nt: TGTGCCACCAGCAGAGAACAGGGCCAAAACATTCAGTACTTC
cdr3_aa: CATSREQGQNIQYF

v_call: TRBV7-9
d_call: -
j_call: TRBJ2-7
cdr3_length: 15
clone_size: few
cdr3_nt: TGTGCCAGCAGCTTAGTGCCAGGAGAGGGTAACGAGCAGTACTTC
cdr3_aa: CASSLVPGEGNEQYF

v_call: TRBV5-1
d_call: -
j_call: TRBJ2-6
cdr3_length: 18
clone_size: -
cdr3_nt: TGCGCCAGCACCGCAGAGGGGGTAATGCGTTCTGGGGCCAACGTCCTGACTTTC
cdr3_aa: CASTAEGVMRSGANVLTF

v_call: TRBV7-2
d_call: TRBD2
j_call: TRBJ2-1
cdr3_length: 16
clone_size: -
cdr3_nt: TGTGCCAGCAGCTTAGTGTCGGGGGGCTCCTACAATGAGCAGTTCTTC
cdr3_aa: CASSLVSGGSYNEQFF

v_call: TRBV7-3
d_call: TRBD2
j_call: TRBJ2-1
cdr3_length: 15
clone_size: -
cdr3_nt: TGTGCCAGCAGCTTAAGTATGGGAGGGCCGGGAGAGCAGTTCTTC
cdr3_aa: CASSLSMGGPGEQFF

v_call: TRBV7-9
d_call: -
j_call: TRBJ2-2
cdr3_length: 13
clone_size: few
cdr3_nt: TGTGCCAGCTCCATGAACGTAGCCGGGGAGCTGTTTTTT
cdr3_aa: CASSMNVAGELFF

v_call: TRBV5-1
d_call: TRBD2
j_call: TRBJ2-1
cdr3_length: 18
clone_size: -
cdr3_nt: TGCGCCAGCAGCTTGATACTAGCGGGAGTGGACGGGCACAATGAGCAGTTCTTC
cdr3_aa: CASSLILAGVDGHNEQFF

v_call: TRBV29-1
d_call: -
j_call: TRBJ2-7
cdr3_length: 13
clone_size: few
cdr3_nt: TGCAGCGTTCTTTCACAGGGTTTATACGAGCAGTACTTC
cdr3_aa: CSVLSQGLYEQYF